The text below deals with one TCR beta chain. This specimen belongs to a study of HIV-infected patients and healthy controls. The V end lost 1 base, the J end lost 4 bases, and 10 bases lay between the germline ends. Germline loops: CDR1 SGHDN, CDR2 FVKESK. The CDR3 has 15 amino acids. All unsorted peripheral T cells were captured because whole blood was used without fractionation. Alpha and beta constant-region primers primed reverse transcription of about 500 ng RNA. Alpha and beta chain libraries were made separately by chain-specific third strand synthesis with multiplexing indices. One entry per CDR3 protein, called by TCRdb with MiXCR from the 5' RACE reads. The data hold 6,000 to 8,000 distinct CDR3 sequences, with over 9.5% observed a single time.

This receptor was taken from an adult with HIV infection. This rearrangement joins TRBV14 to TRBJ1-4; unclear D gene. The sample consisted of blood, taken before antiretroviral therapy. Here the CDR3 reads CASSQGASINEKLFF. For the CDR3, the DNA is TGTGCCAGCAGCCAAGGTGCCAGCATTAATGAAAAACTGTTTTTT.